This T cell receptor (beta chain) was recovered during a study of blood T cell repertoires in COVID-19. For the study at large: Samples taken during acute and convalescent COVID-19 were collected in the United States, Italy and Spain. From T cells, B-cell-depleted T cells, or PBMCs came the material, which was cDNA or gDNA.

The CDR3 runs 16 residues. Germline-derived CDR1 and CDR2 are SGHNT and YYREEE (reference sequence). V was shortened by 1 base and J by 0 bases, with 10 bases between the two germline ends. Per the authors' pipeline: From reference gene primer amplification, estimates of nucleated cell counts were derived. Clones were read by immunoSEQ multiplex PCR, and TCRdb kept only the in-frame ones, dropping some. V, J and clone size are those of that table, while D and trimming were read from the DNA. The sample gives 85,000 to 120,000 clones, roughly 84% of which show up once; 3.5% to 5.5% is in the top ten. This chain connects TRBV5-4 to TRBJ1-4; D might be TRBD1 (5 bases). Input material: peripheral blood. The clonotype was recovered from a human donor in a cohort sampled during active COVID-19. CDR3 nucleotide sequence: TGTGCCAGCAGCTTGTTCGGGGGAGCAACTAATGAAAAACTGTTTTTT. Its protein is CASSLFGGATNEKLFF.